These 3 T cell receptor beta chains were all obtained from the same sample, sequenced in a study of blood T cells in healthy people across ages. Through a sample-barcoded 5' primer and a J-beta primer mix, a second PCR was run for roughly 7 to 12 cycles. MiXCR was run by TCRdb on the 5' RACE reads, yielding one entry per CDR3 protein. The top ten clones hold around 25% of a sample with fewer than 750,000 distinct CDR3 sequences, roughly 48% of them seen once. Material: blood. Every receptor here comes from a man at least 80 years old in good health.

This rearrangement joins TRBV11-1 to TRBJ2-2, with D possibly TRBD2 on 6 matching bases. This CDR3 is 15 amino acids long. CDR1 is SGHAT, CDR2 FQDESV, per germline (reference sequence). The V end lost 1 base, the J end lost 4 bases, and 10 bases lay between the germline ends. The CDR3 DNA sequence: TGTGCCAGCAGCTTAGGCGGCGGGGTCACCGGGGAGCTGTTTTTT. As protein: CASSLGGGVTGELFF.

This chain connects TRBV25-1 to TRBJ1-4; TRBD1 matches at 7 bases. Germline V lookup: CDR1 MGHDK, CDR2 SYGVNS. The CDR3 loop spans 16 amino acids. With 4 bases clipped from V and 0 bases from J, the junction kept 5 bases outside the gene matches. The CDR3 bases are TGTGCCAGCAGTGCGCTAGACAGGGCAACTAATGAAAAACTGTTTTTT. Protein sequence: CASSALDRATNEKLFF.

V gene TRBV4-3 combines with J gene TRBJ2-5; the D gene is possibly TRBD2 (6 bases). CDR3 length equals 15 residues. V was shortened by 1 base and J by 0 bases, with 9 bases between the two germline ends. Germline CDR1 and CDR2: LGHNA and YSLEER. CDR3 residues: CASSQGAGYQETQYF. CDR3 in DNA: TGCGCCAGCAGCCAAGGGGCGGGGTACCAAGAGACCCAGTACTTC.